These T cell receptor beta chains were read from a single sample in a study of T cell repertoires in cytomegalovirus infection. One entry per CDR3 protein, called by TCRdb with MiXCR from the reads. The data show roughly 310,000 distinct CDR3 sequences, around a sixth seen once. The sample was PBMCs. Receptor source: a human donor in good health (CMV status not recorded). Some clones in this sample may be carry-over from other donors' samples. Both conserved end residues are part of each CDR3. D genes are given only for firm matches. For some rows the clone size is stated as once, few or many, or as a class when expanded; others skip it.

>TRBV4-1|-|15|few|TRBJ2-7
TGCGCCAGCAGCCAAGGCGAGACACTTAACTACGAGCAGTACTTC
CASSQGETLNYEQYF
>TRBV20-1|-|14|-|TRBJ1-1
TGCAGTGCCCCAAAAAATTCAGTGAACACTGAAGCTTTCTTT
CSAPKNSVNTEAFF
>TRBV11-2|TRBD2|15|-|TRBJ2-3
TGTGCCAGCACGAGCGGGGCATCCCTCACAGATACGCAGTATTTT
CASTSGASLTDTQYF
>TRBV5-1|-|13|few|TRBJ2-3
TGCGCCAGCAGCTTGTCAGACGCAGATACGCAGTATTTT
CASSLSDADTQYF
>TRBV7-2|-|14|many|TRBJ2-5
TGTGCCAGCAGCTTACTGTTCAGCTCAGAGACCCAGTACTTC
CASSLLFSSETQYF
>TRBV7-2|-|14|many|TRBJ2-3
TGTGCCAGCAGCTTAGATTTGGTCACAGATACGCAGTATTTT
CASSLDLVTDTQYF
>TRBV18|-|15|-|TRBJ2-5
TGTGCCAGCTCACCCCGCGGGGGCTCTGAAGAGACCCAGTACTTC
CASSPRGGSEETQYF
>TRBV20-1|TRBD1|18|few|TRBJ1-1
TGCAGTGCTAGTAGAACACCCGGGACAGTACTTATGAACACTGAAGCTTTCTTT
CSASRTPGTVLMNTEAFF
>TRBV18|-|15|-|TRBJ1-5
TGTGCCAGCTCGCTAGAGTCTGGAGGGCATCAGCCCCAGCATTTT
CASSLESGGHQPQHF
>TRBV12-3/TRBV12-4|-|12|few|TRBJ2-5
TGTGCCAGCAGCCCCGGGGACGAGACCCAGTACTTC
CASSPGDETQYF
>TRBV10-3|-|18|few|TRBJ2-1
TGTGCCATCAGTGGAGGTTACAGGTTGGTTAGGGCCTACAATGAGCAGTTCTTC
CAISGGYRLVRAYNEQFF
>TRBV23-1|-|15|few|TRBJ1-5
TGCGCCAGCAGTCAATCCGTCAGAGGCAATCAGCCCCAGCATTTT
CASSQSVRGNQPQHF
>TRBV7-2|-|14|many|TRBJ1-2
TGTGCCAGCAGCTTATCATCCGACAGTCATGGCTACACCTTC
CASSLSSDSHGYTF
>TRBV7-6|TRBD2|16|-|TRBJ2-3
TGTGCCAGCAGCCTGTGGACTAGCTGGGACACAGATACGCAGTATTTT
CASSLWTSWDTDTQYF
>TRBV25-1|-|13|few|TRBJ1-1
TGTGCCAGCACTTTGGATTGGAACACTGAAGCTTTCTTT
CASTLDWNTEAFF
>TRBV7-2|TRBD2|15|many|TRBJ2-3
TGTGCCAGCAGTTGGAGCGGGGGGTACACAGATACGCAGTATTTT
CASSWSGGYTDTQYF
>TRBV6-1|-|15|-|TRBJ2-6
TGTGCCAGCAGTGTTCAGATCTCTGGGGCCAACGTCCTGACTTTC
CASSVQISGANVLTF
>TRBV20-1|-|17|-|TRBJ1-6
TGCAGTGCTAGAGATATGAAGAAGAGCTCCTATAATTCACCCCTCCACTTT
CSARDMKKSSYNSPLHF
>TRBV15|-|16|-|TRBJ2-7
TGTGCCACCAGCAGAGATATCGGTACAAGCTCCTACGAGCAGTACTTC
CATSRDIGTSSYEQYF
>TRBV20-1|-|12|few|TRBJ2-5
TGCAGTGCCGCCAGTTCCCAAGAGACCCAGTACTTC
CSAASSQETQYF
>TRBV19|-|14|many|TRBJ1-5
TGTGCCAGTAGTATTCGGGAGGTGGTTCAGCCCCAGCATTTT
CASSIREVVQPQHF
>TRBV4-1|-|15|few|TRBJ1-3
TGCGCCAGCAGCCAAGATCGGGTCTCCCCAAACACCATATATTTT
CASSQDRVSPNTIYF
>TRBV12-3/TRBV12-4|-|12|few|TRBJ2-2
TGTGCCACCAGTACAGGGCCCGGGGAGCTGTTTTTT
CATSTGPGELFF
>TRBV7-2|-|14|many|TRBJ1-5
TGTGCCAGCAGCTTACGGCAGGGAGACCAGCCCCAGCATTTT
CASSLRQGDQPQHF
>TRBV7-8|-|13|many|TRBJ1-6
TGTGCCAGCAGCTCCCCCCCACCGGCGGCCCTCCACTTT
CASSSPPPAALHF
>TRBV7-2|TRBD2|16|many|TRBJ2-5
TGTGCCAGCAGCTTAGGCCTAGCGGGGGTCAAAGAGACCCAGTACTTC
CASSLGLAGVKETQYF
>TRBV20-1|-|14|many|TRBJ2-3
TGCAGTGCTAGTTCGACCACTAGCACAGATACGCAGTATTTT
CSASSTTSTDTQYF
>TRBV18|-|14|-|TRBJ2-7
TGTGCCAGCTCCGGGCGCGGGTCCGAGGCCGAGCAGTACTTC
CASSGRGSEAEQYF
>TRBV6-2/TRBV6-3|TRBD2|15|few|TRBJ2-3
TGTGCCAGCACCCTACTAGCGGGGGGCACAGATACGCAGTATTTT
CASTLLAGGTDTQYF
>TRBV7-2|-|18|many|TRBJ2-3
TGTGCCAGCAGCTTACCCATCCAGGACGGTGGGAGCACAGATACGCAGTATTTT
CASSLPIQDGGSTDTQYF
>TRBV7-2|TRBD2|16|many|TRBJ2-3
TGTGCCAGCAGCCCGATCGGGGGGGGCGTCACAGATACGCAGTATTTT
CASSPIGGGVTDTQYF
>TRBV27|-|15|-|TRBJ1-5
TGTGCCAGCAGTTTGGTGCGTTCGGGGGATCAGCCCCAGCATTTT
CASSLVRSGDQPQHF
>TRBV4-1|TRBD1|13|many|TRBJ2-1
TGCGCCAGCAGGGGGACAGGGCGGAATGAGCAGTTCTTC
CASRGTGRNEQFF
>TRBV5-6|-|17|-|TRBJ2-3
TGTGCCAGCAGCTTGTTATCTTCCGGAACTTCGACAGATACGCAGTATTTT
CASSLLSSGTSTDTQYF
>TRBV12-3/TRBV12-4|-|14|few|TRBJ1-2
TGTGCCAGCAGTTTAGAAGAGGGAGGCTATGGCTACACCTTC
CASSLEEGGYGYTF
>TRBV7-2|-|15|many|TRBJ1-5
TGTGCCAGCACCTTGGTACAGGGTGGCAATCAGCCCCAGCATTTT
CASTLVQGGNQPQHF
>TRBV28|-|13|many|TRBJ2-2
TGTGCCAGCACAGACGGATACACCGGGGAGCTGTTTTTT
CASTDGYTGELFF
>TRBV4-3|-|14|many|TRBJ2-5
TGCGCCAGCAGCCAATCGGGGGGCTCTGAGACCCAGTACTTC
CASSQSGGSETQYF
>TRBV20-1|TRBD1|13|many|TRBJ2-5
TGCAGTGCTAGCCCAGGGGGCAGGGAGACCCAGTACTTC
CSASPGGRETQYF
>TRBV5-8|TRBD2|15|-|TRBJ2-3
TGTGCCAGCAGCTTGTTCCGCGGGGGGACACATACGCAGTATTTT
CASSLFRGGTHTQYF
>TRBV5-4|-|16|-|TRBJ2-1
TGTGCCAGCAGCTTGTCTATGACAATCTCCTACAATGAGCAGTTCTTC
CASSLSMTISYNEQFF
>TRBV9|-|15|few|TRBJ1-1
TGTGCCAGCAGCGTAGTGGCAGGGGAATACACTGAAGCTTTCTTT
CASSVVAGEYTEAFF
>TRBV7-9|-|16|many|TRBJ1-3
TGTGCCAGCAGCTTACTGCCGGGGGCCTATGGAAACACCATATATTTT
CASSLLPGAYGNTIYF
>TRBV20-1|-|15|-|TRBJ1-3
TGCAGTGCTCTTCCAGGGGCCAGCGATGGAAACACCATATATTTT
CSALPGASDGNTIYF
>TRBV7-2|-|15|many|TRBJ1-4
TGTGCCAGCAGCTTTGGTAGGGGGACCGGTGAAAAACTGTTTTTT
CASSFGRGTGEKLFF
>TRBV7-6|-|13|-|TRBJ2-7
TGTGCCAGCAGCCATTGGAGTGGGAACGAGCAGTACTTC
CASSHWSGNEQYF
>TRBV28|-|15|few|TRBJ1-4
TGTGCCAGCAGTTTATCACGGGGGGGGAATGAAAAACTGTTTTTT
CASSLSRGGNEKLFF
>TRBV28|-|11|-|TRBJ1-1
TGTGCCAGCCGGTGGGACACTGAAGCTTTCTTT
CASRWDTEAFF
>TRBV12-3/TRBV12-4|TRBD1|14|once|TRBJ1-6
TGTGCCAGCAGTTGGACAGGGACGGATTCACCCCTCCACTTT
CASSWTGTDSPLHF
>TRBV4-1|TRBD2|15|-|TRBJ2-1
TGCGCCAGCAGCCAGCGGGGGGGCTCCTACAATGAGCAGTTCTTC
CASSQRGGSYNEQFF
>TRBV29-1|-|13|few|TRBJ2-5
TGCAGCGTCCAACGCGGGGATCGGGAGACCCAGTACTTC
CSVQRGDRETQYF
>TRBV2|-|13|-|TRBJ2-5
TGTGCCAGCACCAGGGGAGGACAAGAGACCCAGTACTTC
CASTRGGQETQYF
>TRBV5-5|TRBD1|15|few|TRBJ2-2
TGTGCCAGCAGCCCGGGACAGGGGGGGCCCGGGGAGCTGTTTTTT
CASSPGQGGPGELFF
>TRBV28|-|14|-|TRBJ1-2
TGTGCCAGCAAGACAGCAGGAGCTAACTATGGCTACACCTTC
CASKTAGANYGYTF
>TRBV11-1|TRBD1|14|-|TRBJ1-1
TGTGCCAGCAGCTTCACCTACAGGGGGACTGAAGCTTTCTTT
CASSFTYRGTEAFF
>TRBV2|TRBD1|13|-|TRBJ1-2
TGTGCCAGCAGCGGACAGGCCAGGGTTGACTACACCTTC
CASSGQARVDYTF
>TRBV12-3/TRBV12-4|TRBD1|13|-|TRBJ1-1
TGTGCCAGCAAGGGACAGTTGAACACTGAAGCTTTCTTT
CASKGQLNTEAFF
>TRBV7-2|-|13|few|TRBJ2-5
TGTGCCAGCAGCTTAGCGCCGTCGGAGACCCAGTACTTC
CASSLAPSETQYF
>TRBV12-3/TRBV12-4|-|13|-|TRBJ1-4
TGTGCCAGCAAGGGGGGCAGGGAAGGAAAACTGTTTTTT
CASKGGREGKLFF